This T cell receptor (beta chain) was profiled in a study of cytomegalovirus exposure and HLA in healthy donors. This PCR relied on a set of 60 Vbeta primers and 13 Jbeta primers. Only in-frame clones appear in the TCRdb table, and some are missing; sequencing was by immunoSEQ multiplex PCR. The table has about 200,000 clones, over 75% seen once. This clone appeared a few times. This CDR3 is built from 12 residues. V lost 3 bases to trimming and J lost 8 bases, with 10 bases between them. Germline CDR1 LNHDA, CDR2 SQIVND (reference sequence). The sample consisted of PBMCs. This clonotype originated in a man between 18 and 35 years old in good health and CMV-seronegative. The chain carries TRBV19 and TRBJ1-2; no definite D call. CDR3: CASSMASEGYTF. CDR3 coding DNA: TGTGCCAGTAGTATGGCCTCAGAAGGCTACACCTTC.